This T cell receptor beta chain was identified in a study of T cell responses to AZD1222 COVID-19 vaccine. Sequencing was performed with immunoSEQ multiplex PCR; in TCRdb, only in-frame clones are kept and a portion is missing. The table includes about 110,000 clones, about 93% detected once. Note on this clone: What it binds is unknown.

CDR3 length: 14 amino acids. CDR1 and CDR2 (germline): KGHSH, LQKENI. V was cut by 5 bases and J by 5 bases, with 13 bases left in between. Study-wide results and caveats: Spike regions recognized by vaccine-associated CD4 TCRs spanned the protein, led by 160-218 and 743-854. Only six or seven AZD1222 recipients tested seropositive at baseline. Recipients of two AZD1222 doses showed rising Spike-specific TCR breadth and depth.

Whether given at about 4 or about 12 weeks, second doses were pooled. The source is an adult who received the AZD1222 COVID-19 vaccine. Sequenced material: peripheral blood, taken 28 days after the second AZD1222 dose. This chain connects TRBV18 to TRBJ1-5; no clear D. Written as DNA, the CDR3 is TGTGCCAGCTCAATGTGGAGAGCGGATCAGCCCCAGCATTTT. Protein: CASSMWRADQPQHF.